This TCR beta chain appears in the sequencing data of a study of cytomegalovirus exposure and HLA in healthy donors. Vbeta (60) and Jbeta (13) primers were used in the PCR. Here immunoSEQ multiplex PCR was the method, and the copy in TCRdb shows in-frame clones only, minus some. Here the sample spans around 150,000 clones, almost 80% being singletons. Concerning this clone: Its antigen remains unknown.

Study findings and constraints: Confirmation was obtained in vitro that three CMV-associated chains are specific for CMV antigens. Researchers reported in a later analysis that common viral pathogens appeared linked to several top clusters.

The TCR comes from a woman aged 25 to 45 in good health and CMV-seronegative. The sequencing input was PBMCs.

Here the CDR3 DNA reads TGTGCCAGCAGTTACGGACTAGCGAGGGAGACCCAGTACTTC. This gives the protein CASSYGLARETQYF. The chain has TRBV6-5 and TRBJ2-5; the match to TRBD2 covers 9 bases. V trimming: 2 bases; J trimming: 5 bases; junction bases outside the gene matches: 3. The CDR3 is 14 amino acids. In germline, CDR1 is MNHEY, CDR2 SVGAGI.